The next 26 T cell receptor beta chains were all read from a single sample in a study of T cell changes during pregnancy in multiple sclerosis. Generated by immunoSEQ multiplex PCR, the TCRdb table keeps only in-frame clones and is missing some. The profile covers approximately 99,000 clones, with 80% to 95% appearing a single time and about 0.95% taken by the ten largest. This material consisted of peripheral blood, taken after pregnancy. All receptors come from a female donor with multiple sclerosis, enrolled in a pregnancy study.

V and J are TRBV21-1 and TRBJ2-1; the listed D gene, TRBD2, was not tested against the DNA. TRBV21-1 is recorded as a pseudogene. The CDR3 spans 14 residues. CDR3: CASSSPPLASEQFF. Here the CDR3 DNA reads TGTGCCAGCAGCAGCCCTCCACTAGCTAGTGAGCAGTTCTTC.

This clone was counted a single time. The rearrangement links TRBV28 to TRBJ2-7; TRBD1 agrees at 10 bases. The CDR3 covers 15 residues. The trim removed 6 bases at V and 3 bases at J, leaving 8 bases unmatched. The germline V gene has CDR1 MDHEN and CDR2 SYDVKM. CDR3 in amino acids: CASRETGTGVYEQYF. CDR3 bases: TGTGCCAGCAGGGAGACCGGGACAGGGGTCTACGAGCAGTACTTC.

In DNA, the CDR3 is TGTGCCAGCAGCGGGGGACAGGGAGACTATGGCTACACCTTC. Translation gives CASSGGQGDYGYTF. The chain uses TRBV9 and TRBJ1-2; TRBD1 aligns across 9 bases. The germline gives CDR1 SGDLS, CDR2 YYNGEE. CDR3 size: 14 residues. J lost 3 bases, V lost 3 bases, and 3 bases had no gene match.

This clone was seen only once. The J gene is TRBJ2-7, the V gene TRBV16; perhaps TRBD1 as D (5 bases). The CDR3 is 14 residues long. CDR1 and CDR2 from the germline V gene are KGHSY and FQNENV. The germline V and J ends were trimmed by 2 bases and 6 bases, with 14 bases remaining between them. CDR3 nucleotide sequence: TGTGCCAGCAGCCAACTTCTTTCAGGGTCCGAGCAGTACTTC. This sequence encodes CASSQLLSGSEQYF.

The chain employs TRBV5-1 and TRBJ1-2; D is unresolved. The germline V gene has CDR1 SGHRS and CDR2 YFSETQ. The ends were cut back, 0 bases at V and 0 bases at J, with 12 bases in the middle. The CDR3 totals 16 residues. CDR3 loop: CASSLVRDSANYGYTF. The DNA for the CDR3 is TGCGCCAGCAGCTTGGTGCGCGATTCGGCTAACTATGGCTACACCTTC.

This clone was counted a few times. This chain joins TRBV19 and TRBJ1-5, with 9 bases lining up with TRBD1. Unmatched junction bases numbered 6, after V lost 5 bases and J lost 1 base. Germline CDR1 is LNHDA and CDR2 is SQIVND (reference sequence). The CDR3 spans 16 residues. The CDR3 here is CASSPGTGRSNQPQHF. The CDR3 DNA reads TGTGCCAGTAGTCCTGGGACAGGGAGAAGCAATCAGCCCCAGCATTTT.

This chain's CDR3 is CASSADLSPGLAGDNEQFF. The DNA for the CDR3 is TGTGCCAGCAGCGCCGACCTTTCCCCGGGACTAGCGGGGGACAATGAGCAGTTCTTC. V usage is TRBV9 and J usage is TRBJ2-1, with 14 positions matching TRBD2. CDR1 SGDLS and CDR2 YYNGEE come from the germline V gene. The CDR3 has 19 residues. Trimming removed 3 bases from V and 5 bases from J; junction bases left unmatched: 13.

The chain is built from TRBV5-6 and TRBJ2-5; 7 nucleotides agree with TRBD2. Trimming at V came to 2 bases and at J to 5 bases, leaving 18 bases not matched to a gene. Per germline, CDR1 SGHDT and CDR2 YYEEEE. The CDR3 loop spans 18 amino acids. This CDR3 reads CASSLRLREPRAGETQYF. CDR3 DNA sequence: TGTGCCAGCAGCTTAAGGCTCCGGGAGCCACGAGCGGGGGAGACCCAGTACTTC.

The chain links TRBV27 to TRBJ1-1, with 7 bases matching TRBD1. Germline V lookup: CDR1 MNHEY, CDR2 SMNVEV (reference sequence). The V gene end was trimmed by 4 bases and the J gene end by 6 bases; junction bases not matched to a gene: 8. The CDR3 loop spans 14 amino acids. As DNA, the CDR3 is TGTGCCAGCAGTTCTAGACAGGGCCCGTCTGAAGCTTTCTTT. Protein sequence: CASSSRQGPSEAFF.

J is TRBJ1-1 and V is TRBV19; D is perhaps TRBD1 (6 bases). The V end was cut by 3 bases, the J end by 1 base, with 12 bases between. Germline V gene sequence: CDR1 LNHDA, CDR2 SQIVND (reference sequence). The CDR3 consists of 15 residues. The CDR3 here is CASSIMDRTNTEAFF. The CDR3 nucleotides are TGTGCCAGTAGTATCATGGACAGAACGAACACTGAAGCTTTCTTT.

V gene TRBV19 combines with J gene TRBJ2-7, with D possibly matching TRBD2 (6 bases). Germline values: CDR1 LNHDA, CDR2 SQIVND (reference sequence). V was cut by 5 bases and J by 0 bases, with 8 bases left in between. CDR3 length equals 13 residues. The CDR3 sequence: CASSAGPSYEQYF. The CDR3 DNA sequence: TGTGCCAGTAGTGCGGGACCCTCCTACGAGCAGTACTTC.

This chain joins TRBV2 and TRBJ2-5; perhaps TRBD1 as D (9 bases). The CDR3 is made up of 15 amino acids. Trimming shortened V by 11 bases and J by 5 bases, and 24 bases separated the two germline ends. The V gene's germline CDR1 is SNHLY and CDR2 FYNNEI. The CDR3 coding sequence is TGTGCCGGAAAGCGGGAGACAGGGGGAGGGGAGACCCAGTACTTC. It translates to CAGKRETGGGETQYF.

The rearrangement joins TRBV7-8 to TRBJ2-3; possibly TRBD1 for D (5 bases). Deletions cut 5 bases from V and 2 bases from J, with 17 bases between. CDR1 and CDR2 from the germline V gene are SGHVS and FQNEAQ. The length of the CDR3 is 16 residues. DNA of the CDR3: TGTGCCAGCAGCCGACATGAAGGGGTGATCACAGATACGCAGTATTTT. This sequence encodes CASSRHEGVITDTQYF. Full variable domain (outside the CDR3, taken from reference TRBV7-8 and TRBJ2-3): GAGVSQSPRYKVAKRGQDVALRCDPISGHVSLFWYQQALGQGPEFLTYFQNEAQLDKSGLPSDRFFAERPEGSVSTLKIQRTQQEDSAVYLCASSRHEGVITDTQYFGPGTRLTVL.

The V gene is TRBV5-1, the J gene TRBJ2-5, with TRBD1 identical over 10 bases. Looked up from germline, CDR1 is SGHRS and CDR2 is YFSETQ. Trimming removed 4 bases from V and 2 bases from J; junction bases left unmatched: 8. CDR3 length equals 16 residues. DNA for the CDR3: TGCGCCAGCAGCAGACAGGGGGCGCGCGGGCAAGAGACCCAGTACTTC. Protein sequence: CASSRQGARGQETQYF.

The gene calls are TRBV30 and TRBJ2-7, with TRBD2 matching over 7 bases. The CDR3 is 19 amino acids. Germline CDR1 reads GTSNPN; CDR2 reads SVGIG (reference sequence). V was pared by 1 base and J by 0 bases, with 18 bases of the junction left unmatched. CDR3 region: CAWSGVQEWLAAGSYEQYF. CDR3 coding DNA: TGTGCCTGGAGTGGGGTACAGGAGTGGCTAGCGGCCGGCTCCTACGAGCAGTACTTC.

The V and J genes are TRBV27 and TRBJ1-2, with 9 nucleotides matching TRBD1. The CDR3 length is 13 residues. The germline V gene encodes CDR1 MNHEY and CDR2 SMNVEV (reference sequence). The CDR3 spells CVGGDRALYGYTF. The CDR3, as DNA: TGTGTGGGCGGGGACAGGGCCCTCTATGGCTACACCTTC.

V and J are TRBV15 and TRBJ1-5; TRBD1 is a possible D gene (6 bases). Germline CDR1 reads LNHNV; CDR2 reads YYDKDF (reference sequence). V was shortened by 0 bases and J by 3 bases, with 9 bases between the two germline ends. CDR3 length: 15 amino acids. CDR3 DNA: TGTGCCACCAGCAGAGACAGGGGATCCAATCAGCCCCAGCATTTT. Translating gives CATSRDRGSNQPQHF.

The CDR3 region has the DNA TGTGCCAGCAGTGTTCAGGGCTTCTACGAGCAGTACTTC. Protein: CASSVQGFYEQYF. This sequence joins TRBV6-1 and TRBJ2-7; tentative D call: TRBD1 (5 bases). The CDR3 consists of 13 residues. The germline V gene encodes CDR1 MNHNS and CDR2 SASEGT. The V end lost 4 bases, the J end lost 3 bases, and 10 bases lay between the germline ends.

The rearrangement uses TRBV6-4 and TRBJ2-3, with 10 bases matching TRBD2. Germline assignment: CDR1 MRHNA and CDR2 SNTAGT. V shed 4 bases and J 2 bases; nucleotides not matched to a gene: 6. CDR3 length: 16 amino acids. In nucleotides, the CDR3 is TGTGCCAGCAGTGGGGTAGCGGGAGGTACCACAGATACGCAGTATTTT. Amino acid sequence: CASSGVAGGTTDTQYF.

The rearrangement joins TRBV12-5 to TRBJ1-5; possibly TRBD1 for D (5 bases). The CDR3 runs 18 residues. CDR1 and CDR2 from the germline V gene are LGHNT and FRNRAP. V lost 0 bases and J lost 1, with 16 bases in between. As DNA, the CDR3 is TGTGCTAGTGGTTTGGTACGCGGGGGGACGTCGAGCAATCAGCCCCAGCATTTT. Its translation is CASGLVRGGTSSNQPQHF.

This chain connects TRBV7-6 to TRBJ2-1, with 7 bases identical to TRBD2. Germline V gene lookup returns CDR1 SGHVS and CDR2 FNYEAQ. The CDR3 has 16 residues. After removal of 5 bases from V and 7 bases from J, the junction contained 14 bases not matched to a gene. In DNA form, the CDR3 reads TGTGCCAGCAGCGGAGCTCAGGGACTACACTTGAATGAGCAGTTCTTC. Translated: CASSGAQGLHLNEQFF. Combining the CDR3 with reference TRBV7-6 and TRBJ2-1 gives the whole variable domain GAGVSQSPRYKVTKRGQDVALRCDPISGHVSLYWYRQALGQGPEFLTYFNYEAQQDKSGLPNDRFSAERPEGSISTLTIQRTEQRDSAMYRCASSGAQGLHLNEQFFGPGTRLTVL.

The rearrangement joins TRBV19 to TRBJ1-2; 8 bases agree with TRBD1. Germline values: CDR1 LNHDA, CDR2 SQIVND (reference sequence). V lost 4 bases to trimming and J lost 8 bases; unmatched junction nucleotides: 9. The CDR3 covers 14 residues. This CDR3 is CASSTSTTGAGYTF. CDR3 nucleotides: TGTGCCAGTAGTACCTCGACGACAGGGGCGGGCTACACCTTC.

J is TRBJ1-3 and V is TRBV28; D is unclear. This CDR3 has 15 amino acids. Germline values: CDR1 MDHEN, CDR2 SYDVKM. V lost 3 bases and J lost 7, with 16 bases in between. CDR3: CASSLLLGGGNTIYF. The CDR3 DNA reads as TGTGCCAGCAGTTTGCTCCTAGGAGGTGGGAACACCATATATTTT. The variable domain in full, completed from reference TRBV28 and TRBJ1-3, reads DVKVTQSSRYLVKRTGEKVFLECVQDMDHENMFWYRQDPGLGLRLIYFSYDVKMKEKGDIPEGYSVSREKKERFSLILESASTNQTSMYLCASSLLLGGGNTIYFGEGSWLTVV.

This clone appeared once. V and J are TRBV5-5 and TRBJ2-7; TRBD1 aligns across 12 bases. Germline CDR1 and CDR2: SGHKS and YYEKEE (reference sequence). The V segment lost 4 bases and the J segment 2 bases; nucleotides outside the gene matches: 7. CDR3 length: 16 amino acids. CDR3 nucleotides: TGTGCCAGCAGCACGGGGGACAGGGGGCGGACCTACGAGCAGTACTTC. Encoded protein: CASSTGDRGRTYEQYF.

In its sample, this clone was seen once. The chain carries TRBV28 and TRBJ1-3, with TRBD1 identical over 7 bases. CDR1 and CDR2 from the germline V gene are MDHEN and SYDVKM. V lost 5 bases and J lost 0; bases outside the gene matches: 4. The CDR3 is 15 amino acids. The DNA of the CDR3 is TGTGCCAGCAGTCCCGGACAGGTCTCTGGAAACACCATATATTTT. Its translation is CASSPGQVSGNTIYF.

This sequence joins TRBV5-1 and TRBJ2-5; TRBD2 matches 9 bases. The V segment lost 4 bases and the J segment 4 bases; nucleotides outside the gene matches: 8. This CDR3 has 15 amino acids. Germline CDR1 and CDR2: SGHRS and YFSETQ. The chain's CDR3 is CASSGTAGGLETQYF. In nucleotides, the CDR3 is TGCGCCAGCAGCGGTACGGCGGGAGGGTTAGAGACCCAGTACTTC.